The 21 T cell receptor beta chains in this list originate from one sample, sequenced in a study of cytomegalovirus exposure and HLA in healthy donors. PCR amplification relied on 60 Vbeta primers (plus 13 Jbeta primers). The assay was immunoSEQ multiplex PCR, and TCRdb's table has in-frame clones only and misses some. Among more than 150,000 clones listed, approximately 83% were seen once. Material for sequencing was PBMCs. These receptors were taken from a man aged 18 to 35 in good health and CMV-seropositive.

This sequence joins TRBV29-1 and TRBJ1-1, with TRBD1 as a possible D gene (5 bases). Trimming removed 4 bases at V and 3 bases at J, with 12 bases between. This CDR3 contains 13 residues. The germline CDR1 and CDR2 sequences are SQVTM and ANQGSEA. Written as DNA, the CDR3 is TGCAGCGTTGTGCAAGGGGCTTACACTGAAGCTTTCTTT. Translating it yields CSVVQGAYTEAFF. The variable domain in full, with the rest retrieved from reference TRBV29-1 and TRBJ1-1, is SAVISQKPSRDICQRGTSLTIQCQVDSQVTMMFWYRQQPGQSLTLIATANQGSEATYESGFVIDKFPISRPNLTFSTLTVSNMSPEDSSIYLCSVVQGAYTEAFFGQGTRLTVV.

The gene calls are TRBV5-4 and TRBJ1-5, with D possibly being TRBD1 (5 bases). The CDR3 has 10 amino acids. With 8 bases removed from V and 7 bases from J, the gap between germline ends came to 7 bases. Germline V CDR1 and CDR2: SGHNT, YYREEE (reference sequence). As DNA, the CDR3 is TGTGCCAGAAGGGGCCAGCCCCAGCATTTT. Protein sequence: CARRGQPQHF.

V usage is TRBV29-1 and J usage is TRBJ1-1, with a possible D match to TRBD1 (6 bases). This CDR3 is 10 amino acids long. Germline V gene sequence: CDR1 SQVTM, CDR2 ANQGSEA. Trimming left V 7 bases short and J 7 bases short, with 10 bases between. Here the CDR3 DNA reads TGCAGCGCCCGGACAGATGAAGCTTTCTTT. It translates to CSARTDEAFF.

The genes are TRBV18 and TRBJ2-3, with a tentative D call TRBD1 (5 bases). V was shortened by 3 bases and J by 2 bases, with 9 bases between the two germline ends. The CDR3 is 14 residues long. Germline loops: CDR1 KGHSH, CDR2 LQKENI. In DNA form, the CDR3 reads TGTGCCAGCTCACCGTTGGGGCCCACAGATACGCAGTATTTT. As protein: CASSPLGPTDTQYF.

V and J are TRBV27 and TRBJ2-7; 9 nucleotides match TRBD1. Germline lookup yields CDR1 MNHEY and CDR2 SMNVEV (reference sequence). The J segment lost 6 bases and the V segment lost 3 bases, leaving 9 bases of the junction unmatched. The CDR3 has 15 residues. The CDR3 DNA sequence: TGTGCCAGCAGTTTTTACTCGGACAGGGGTTCCGAGCAGTACTTC. It encodes CASSFYSDRGSEQYF.

This clone has just one count. This chain joins TRBV30 and TRBJ2-3, with D maybe TRBD2 (5 bases). CDR1 is GTSNPN, CDR2 SVGIG, per germline (reference sequence). This CDR3 has 13 residues. The V and J ends lost 3 bases and 0 bases respectively, with 7 bases between them. The CDR3 DNA reads TGTGCCTGGAGCCGCGGGAGCACAGATACGCAGTATTTT. Protein: CAWSRGSTDTQYF.

This chain connects TRBV6-5 to TRBJ1-1; a possible D gene is TRBD1 (5 bases). V lost 5 bases, J lost 2 bases, and 12 bases lay in between. Germline V CDR1 and CDR2: MNHEY, SVGAGI. The CDR3 sequence is 14 residues long. CDR3 residues: CASSPRDRNTEAFF. CDR3 coding DNA: TGTGCCAGCAGTCCCCGCGACAGAAACACTGAAGCTTTCTTT.

The table lists this clone with a few counts. The genes are TRBV6-6 and TRBJ1-5; D not resolved. V shed 4 bases and J shed 4 bases, with 5 bases lying between them. CDR3 length: 12 residues. Germline CDR1 and CDR2: MNHNY and SVGAGI (reference sequence). The CDR3 bases are TGTGCCAGCAGTTCGGGAAATCAGCCCCAGCATTTT. The encoded protein is CASSSGNQPQHF.

The V and J genes are TRBV5-6 and TRBJ2-2; 9 bases line up with TRBD1. This CDR3 spans 16 amino acids. The V gene end was trimmed by 3 bases and the J gene end by 5 bases; junction bases not matched to a gene: 8. The V gene's germline CDR1 is SGHDT and CDR2 YYEEEE. The CDR3 region is CASSSTGGALTGELFF. CDR3 nucleotide sequence: TGTGCCAGCAGCTCCACAGGGGGCGCCTTAACCGGGGAGCTGTTTTTT.

V usage is TRBV6-5 and J usage is TRBJ2-3, with 8 nucleotides matching TRBD1. J lost 0 bases, V lost 7 bases, and 6 bases had no gene match. This CDR3 is built from 15 residues. Germline V CDR1 and CDR2: MNHEY, SVGAGI. CDR3: CASTQGALSTDTQYF. The CDR3, as DNA: TGTGCCAGCACCCAGGGGGCCTTAAGCACAGATACGCAGTATTTT.

The J gene is TRBJ1-5, the V gene TRBV10-3; 7 bases map to TRBD1. Germline CDR1 ENHRY, CDR2 SYGVKD. Germline trimming cut 8 bases from V and 2 bases from J; bases unmatched to any gene: 3. The CDR3 has 13 amino acids. CDR3 residues: CAIDRDGNQPQHF. The CDR3 coding sequence is TGTGCCATCGACAGGGATGGCAATCAGCCCCAGCATTTT.

This chain joins TRBV6-6 and TRBJ2-5; a weak D match, TRBD2 (5 bases). The J call may not be correct, given that the DNA end is closer to TRBJ2-7. The CDR3 length is 14 residues. Germline V CDR1 and CDR2: MNHNY, SVGAGI (reference sequence). The CDR3 DNA sequence: TGTGCCAGCAGTTACGAGGGATACTCCTACGAGCAGTACTTC. It yields the protein CASSYEGYSYEQYF.

The chain carries TRBV7-6 and TRBJ2-7; TRBD1 might be the D (6 bases). The CDR3 extends over 17 amino acids. Germline V gene sequence: CDR1 SGHVS, CDR2 FNYEAQ. V was pared by 1 base and J by 1 base, with 17 bases between. Written as DNA, the CDR3 is TGTGCCAGCAGCTTAGGGGCTAGGACAGAGGATTCCTACGAGCAGTACTTC. This codes for CASSLGARTEDSYEQYF. Full variable domain (outside the CDR3, taken from reference TRBV7-6 and TRBJ2-7): GAGVSQSPRYKVTKRGQDVALRCDPISGHVSLYWYRQALGQGPEFLTYFNYEAQQDKSGLPNDRFSAERPEGSISTLTIQRTEQRDSAMYRCASSLGARTEDSYEQYFGPGTRLTVT.

This rearrangement joins TRBV7-9 to TRBJ1-2; 8 bases are a match to TRBD1. The V and J ends lost 1 base and 0 bases, in that order; junction bases with no gene match: 4. Germline CDR1 and CDR2: SEHNR and FQNEAQ (reference sequence). The CDR3 is made up of 16 amino acids. In DNA, the CDR3 is TGTGCCAGCAGCTTAGGGCAGGGGGCAGCTAACTATGGCTACACCTTC. The encoded protein is CASSLGQGAANYGYTF.

The rearrangement joins TRBV10-3 to TRBJ2-5; possible D gene TRBD1, 5 bases. Looked up from germline, CDR1 is ENHRY and CDR2 is SYGVKD. V was clipped by 6 bases and J by 4 bases, with 21 bases between them. The length of the CDR3 is 16 residues. This chain's CDR3 is CAIRSTLLGALETQYF. CDR3 sequence (DNA): TGTGCCATCAGATCTACACTCCTAGGGGCCTTAGAGACCCAGTACTTC.

The genes are TRBV5-4 and TRBJ2-2, with 10 bases that match TRBD1. The CDR3 covers 14 residues. V was clipped by 4 bases and J by 6 bases; unmatched bases: 3. Germline CDR1 SGHNT, CDR2 YYREEE (reference sequence). The CDR3 is CASSDGQGAGELFF. The CDR3 coding sequence is TGTGCCAGCAGCGACGGACAGGGGGCCGGGGAGCTGTTTTTT.

The chain recombines TRBV10-3 with TRBJ1-2; TRBD1 matches 8 bases. Germline values: CDR1 ENHRY, CDR2 SYGVKD. The CDR3 runs to 14 residues. After removal of 3 bases from V and 8 bases from J, the junction contained 8 bases not matched to a gene. The CDR3 region is CAISDPGQGGGYTF. The CDR3 DNA sequence: TGTGCCATCAGTGACCCCGGACAGGGCGGCGGCTACACCTTC.

The CDR3 sequence: CASRETSGGTDTQYF. CDR3 nucleotides: TGCGCCAGCAGGGAGACTAGCGGGGGCACAGATACGCAGTATTTT. V and J are TRBV5-1 and TRBJ2-3; TRBD2 aligns across 11 bases. J was trimmed by 1 base and V by 5 bases; bases with no gene match: 3. Germline V gives CDR1 SGHRS, CDR2 YFSETQ. This CDR3 has 15 amino acids.

The CDR3 region has the DNA TGTGCCAGCAGCAGTGGGACAGGGGACCGGGAAAAACTGTTTTTT. Protein product: CASSSGTGDREKLFF. The chain employs TRBV5-4 and TRBJ1-4, with 10 bases fitting TRBD1. The CDR3 has 15 amino acids. V shed 4 bases and J 8 bases; nucleotides not matched to a gene: 8. Germline CDR1 is SGHNT and CDR2 is YYREEE (reference sequence).

V is TRBV5-1 and J is TRBJ1-4; 8 bases fit TRBD1. This CDR3 is 15 amino acids long. Germline values: CDR1 SGHRS, CDR2 YFSETQ. V gave up 4 bases and J gave up 9 bases; unmatched junction bases: 11. The CDR3 here is CASSPNRDRSQKLFF. The CDR3 coding sequence is TGCGCCAGCAGCCCGAACCGGGACAGGTCACAAAAACTGTTTTTT.

The rearrangement uses TRBV13 and TRBJ1-1, with D maybe TRBD1 (6 bases). There are 17 residues in the CDR3. Germline CDR1 reads PRHDT; CDR2 reads FYEKMQ (reference sequence). Between the trimmed V and J ends, which lost 5 bases and 0 bases, there was a span of 19 bases. CDR3 bases: TGTGCCAGCAGCCTAAGGGGGTGGGGCGCTATGAACACTGAAGCTTTCTTT. Translated, it gives CASSLRGWGAMNTEAFF.